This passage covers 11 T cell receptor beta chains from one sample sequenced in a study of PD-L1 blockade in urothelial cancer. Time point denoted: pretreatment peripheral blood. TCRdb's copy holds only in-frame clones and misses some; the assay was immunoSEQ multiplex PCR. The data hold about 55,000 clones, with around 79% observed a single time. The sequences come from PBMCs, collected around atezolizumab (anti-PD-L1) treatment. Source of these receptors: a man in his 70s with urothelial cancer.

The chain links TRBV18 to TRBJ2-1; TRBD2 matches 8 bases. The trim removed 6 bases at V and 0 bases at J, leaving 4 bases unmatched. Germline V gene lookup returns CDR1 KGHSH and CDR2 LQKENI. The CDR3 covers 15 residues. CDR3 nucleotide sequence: TGTGCCAGCTCGCCAGCGGGGGTCTCCTACAATGAGCAGTTCTTC. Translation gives CASSPAGVSYNEQFF.

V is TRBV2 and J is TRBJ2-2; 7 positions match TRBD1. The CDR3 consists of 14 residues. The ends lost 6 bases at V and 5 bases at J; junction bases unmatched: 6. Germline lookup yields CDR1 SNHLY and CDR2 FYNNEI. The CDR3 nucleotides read TGTGCCAGCAGATACAGGGGAAAAACCGGGGAGCTGTTTTTT. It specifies CASRYRGKTGELFF. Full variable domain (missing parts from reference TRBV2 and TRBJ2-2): EPEVTQTPSHQVTQMGQEVILRCVPISNHLYFYWYRQILGQKVEFLVSFYNNEISEKSEIFDDQFSVERPDGSNFTLKIRSTKLEDSAMYFCASRYRGKTGELFFGEGSRLTVL.

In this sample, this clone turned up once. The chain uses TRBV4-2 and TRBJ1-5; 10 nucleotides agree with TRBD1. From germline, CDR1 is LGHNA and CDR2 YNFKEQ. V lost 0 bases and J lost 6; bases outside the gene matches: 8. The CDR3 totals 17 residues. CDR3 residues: CASSQDTTTGGPQPQHF. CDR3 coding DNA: TGTGCCAGCAGCCAAGATACAACGACAGGGGGCCCTCAGCCCCAGCATTTT.

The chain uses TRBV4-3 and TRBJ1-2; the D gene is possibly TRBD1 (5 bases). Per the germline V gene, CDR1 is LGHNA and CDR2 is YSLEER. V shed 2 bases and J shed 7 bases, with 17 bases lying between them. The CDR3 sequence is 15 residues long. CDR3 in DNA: TGCGCCAGCAGCCAAAAGACCGCGGGGCCCCTTGGCTACACCTTC. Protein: CASSQKTAGPLGYTF.

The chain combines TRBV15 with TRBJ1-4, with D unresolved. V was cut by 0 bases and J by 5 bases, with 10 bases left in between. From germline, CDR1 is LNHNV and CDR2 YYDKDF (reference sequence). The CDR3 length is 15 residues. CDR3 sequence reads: CATSRDRDFNEKLFF. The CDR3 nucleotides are TGTGCCACCAGCAGAGATCGGGATTTCAATGAAAAACTGTTTTTT. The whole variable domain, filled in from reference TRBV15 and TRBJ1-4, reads DAMVIQNPRYQVTQFGKPVTLSCSQTLNHNVMYWYQQKSSQAPKLLFHYYDKDFNNEADTPDNFQSRRPNTSFCFLDIRSPGLGDTAMYLCATSRDRDFNEKLFFGSGTQLSVL.

The CDR3 reads CASSVTSVQETQYF. DNA of the CDR3: TGTGCCAGCAGCGTGACTAGCGTGCAAGAGACCCAGTACTTC. The chain links TRBV9 to TRBJ2-5; 8 bases are shared with TRBD2. The CDR3 extends over 14 amino acids. Per the germline V gene, CDR1 is SGDLS and CDR2 is YYNGEE. J lost 2 bases, V lost 2 bases, and 2 bases had no gene match.

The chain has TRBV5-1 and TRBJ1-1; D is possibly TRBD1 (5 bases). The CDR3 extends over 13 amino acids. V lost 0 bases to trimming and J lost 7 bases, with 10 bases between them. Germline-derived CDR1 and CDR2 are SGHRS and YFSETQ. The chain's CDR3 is CASSLAGRGEAFF. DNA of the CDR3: TGCGCCAGCAGCTTGGCCGGGAGGGGTGAAGCTTTCTTT.

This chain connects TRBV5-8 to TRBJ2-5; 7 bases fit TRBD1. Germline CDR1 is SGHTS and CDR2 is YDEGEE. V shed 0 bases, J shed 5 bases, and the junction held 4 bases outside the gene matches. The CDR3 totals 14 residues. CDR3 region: CASSLGQGVETQYF. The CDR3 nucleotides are TGTGCCAGCAGCTTGGGACAGGGTGTGGAGACCCAGTACTTC.

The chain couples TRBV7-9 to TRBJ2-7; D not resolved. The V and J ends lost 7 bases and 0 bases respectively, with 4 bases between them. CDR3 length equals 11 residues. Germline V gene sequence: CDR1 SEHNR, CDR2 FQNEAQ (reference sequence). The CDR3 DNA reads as TGTGCCAGCACAGGCTCCTACGAGCAGTACTTC. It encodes CASTGSYEQYF.

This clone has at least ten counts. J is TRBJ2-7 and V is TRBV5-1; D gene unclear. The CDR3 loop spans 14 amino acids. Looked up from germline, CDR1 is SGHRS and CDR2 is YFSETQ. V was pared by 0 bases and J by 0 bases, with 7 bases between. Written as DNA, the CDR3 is TGCGCCAGCAGCTTGGCCGAGAGCTCCTACGAGCAGTACTTC. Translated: CASSLAESSYEQYF.

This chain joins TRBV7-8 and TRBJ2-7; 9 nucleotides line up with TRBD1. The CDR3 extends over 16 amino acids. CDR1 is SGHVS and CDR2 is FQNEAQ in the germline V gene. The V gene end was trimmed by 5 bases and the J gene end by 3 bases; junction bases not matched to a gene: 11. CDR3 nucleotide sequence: TGTGCCAGCAGCCGTACCGGGACAGGGCGGGACTACGAGCAGTACTTC. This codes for CASSRTGTGRDYEQYF.